The 14 T cell receptor beta chains presented below share a single source sample, sequenced in a study of radiation and T cells in renal cell carcinoma. Time point here: blood 2 weeks post-SBRT. As for treatment: 15 Gy SBRT to primary tumor, nephrectomy 4 weeks later. TCRdb's copy holds only in-frame clones and misses some; the assay was immunoSEQ multiplex PCR. Here the sample spans almost 50,000 clones, roughly 78% being singletons. Sequenced material: blood, taken from a patient whose treatment included radiotherapy and nephrectomy. The source is a woman in her sixties or seventies with renal cell carcinoma.

This chain joins TRBV30 and TRBJ2-3; 8 bases agree with TRBD1. This CDR3 region has 14 residues. Germline V lookup: CDR1 GTSNPN, CDR2 SVGIG (reference sequence). J lost 3 bases, V lost 2 bases, and 4 bases had no gene match. The CDR3 coding sequence is TGTGCCTGGAGTCGTCAGGGGGCAACAGATACGCAGTATTTT. It encodes CAWSRQGATDTQYF.

The chain combines TRBV6-6 with TRBJ2-1, with TRBD1 matching over 9 bases. Unmatched junction bases numbered 12, after V lost 6 bases and J lost 6 bases. CDR3 length equals 16 residues. Germline V gene data show CDR1 as MNHNY and CDR2 as SVGAGI (reference sequence). The CDR3 spells CASRDSGTGKGNEQFF. CDR3 in DNA: TGTGCCAGCAGAGATTCCGGGACAGGGAAAGGCAATGAGCAGTTCTTC.

The V call is TRBV2, the J call TRBJ1-5; the match to TRBD1 covers 9 bases. Germline V CDR1 and CDR2: SNHLY, FYNNEI. The CDR3 is 14 residues long. The junction had 9 bases not matched to a gene; V was cut back by 8 bases and J by 7 bases. CDR3 nucleotides: TGTGCCAGCCGAACCGGGACAGGGTCCCAGCCCCAGCATTTT. This translates into CASRTGTGSQPQHF.

The chain uses TRBV19 and TRBJ2-7; 8 nucleotides line up with TRBD2. Unmatched junction bases numbered 14, after V lost 10 bases and J lost 3 bases. The CDR3 has 15 amino acids. Germline V gives CDR1 LNHDA, CDR2 SQIVND (reference sequence). The CDR3 bases are TGTGCCACCGGGGGGGGACCACTGTCCATCTACGAGCAGTACTTC. Translating it yields CATGGGPLSIYEQYF.

The V call is TRBV7-9, the J call TRBJ2-1; TRBD1 matches 9 bases. CDR1 SEHNR and CDR2 FQNEAQ come from the germline V gene (reference sequence). The V segment lost 3 bases and the J segment 1 base; nucleotides outside the gene matches: 4. This CDR3 has 16 amino acids. As DNA, the CDR3 is TGTGCCAGCAGCTTCTGGACAGGGGTATCCTACAATGAGCAGTTCTTC. Its protein is CASSFWTGVSYNEQFF. The full variable domain, in which reference TRBV7-9 and TRBJ2-1 provide the parts outside the CDR3, is DTGVSQNPRHKITKRGQNVTFRCDPISEHNRLYWYRQTLGQGPEFLTYFQNEAQLEKSRLLSDRFSAERPKGSFSTLEIQRTEQGDSAMYLCASSFWTGVSYNEQFFGPGTRLTVL.

The chain recombines TRBV12-5 with TRBJ1-5, with 7 nucleotides matching TRBD1. The germline CDR1 and CDR2 sequences are LGHNT and FRNRAP. This CDR3 region has 22 residues. The J segment lost 1 base and the V segment lost 2 bases, leaving 23 bases of the junction unmatched. The CDR3 sequence is CASGLTIPRDSDLFPSNQPQHF. In DNA, the CDR3 is TGTGCTAGTGGTTTGACAATTCCCCGGGACAGCGACCTTTTTCCGAGCAATCAGCCCCAGCATTTT.

This clone was picked up a small number of times. The V call is TRBV18, the J call TRBJ1-4, with 7 bases that match TRBD1. The length of the CDR3 is 15 residues. V gave up 6 bases and J gave up 7 bases; unmatched junction bases: 11. Germline CDR1 and CDR2: KGHSH and LQKENI. The CDR3 sequence: CASSPGTVSFEKLFF. CDR3 bases: TGTGCCAGCTCGCCGGGGACAGTGTCATTTGAAAAACTGTTTTTT.

The chain has TRBV4-3 and TRBJ2-1; D is undetermined. The CDR3 length is 14 residues. Looked up from germline, CDR1 is LGHNA and CDR2 is YSLEER. Trimming left V 0 bases short and J 4 bases short, with 7 bases between. The CDR3 coding sequence is TGCGCCAGCAGCCAAGATCAGAAATACAATGAGCAGTTCTTC. Encoded protein: CASSQDQKYNEQFF.

The rearrangement joins TRBV5-1 to TRBJ2-5; TRBD1 matches at 8 bases. The germline V gene encodes CDR1 SGHRS and CDR2 YFSETQ. With 0 bases clipped from V and 4 bases from J, the junction kept 5 bases outside the gene matches. This CDR3 region has 15 residues. CDR3 in amino acids: CASSLGTGSPETQYF. The CDR3 DNA is TGCGCCAGCAGCTTGGGGACAGGGTCCCCAGAGACCCAGTACTTC.

The V call is TRBV19, the J call TRBJ1-5; a possible D gene is TRBD1 (6 bases). CDR1 and CDR2 from the germline V gene are LNHDA and SQIVND (reference sequence). The CDR3 consists of 14 residues. V was trimmed by 5 bases and J by 2 bases, leaving 10 bases between them. The CDR3 loop is CASSLQGGNQPQHF. The CDR3 DNA is TGTGCCAGTAGTCTACAGGGTGGCAATCAGCCCCAGCATTTT. The whole variable domain, filled in from reference TRBV19 and TRBJ1-5, reads DGGITQSPKYLFRKEGQNVTLSCEQNLNHDAMYWYRQDPGQGLRLIYYSQIVNDFQKGDIAEGYSVSREKKESFPLTVTSAQKNPTAFYLCASSLQGGNQPQHFGDGTRLSIL.

The chain joins TRBV2 to TRBJ2-5; a weak D match, TRBD1 (6 bases). The CDR3 loop spans 14 amino acids. V was pared by 4 bases and J by 2 bases, with 11 bases between. The germline V gene encodes CDR1 SNHLY and CDR2 FYNNEI. The CDR3 is CASSVRGTQETQYF. The CDR3 DNA is TGTGCCAGCAGTGTACGAGGGACACAAGAGACCCAGTACTTC.

The chain links TRBV7-9 to TRBJ2-7, with D uncertain. Germline V gene lookup returns CDR1 SEHNR and CDR2 FQNEAQ (reference sequence). The CDR3 totals 11 residues. Trimming pared 3 bases from V and 3 bases from J, leaving 3 bases between. The CDR3 here is CASSFNYEQYF. CDR3 DNA sequence: TGTGCCAGCAGCTTTAACTACGAGCAGTACTTC.

The chain uses TRBV29-1 and TRBJ2-3; D perhaps matches TRBD1 (6 bases). Deletions cut 2 bases from V and 0 bases from J, with 6 bases between. CDR3 length: 13 amino acids. Germline CDR1 SQVTM, CDR2 ANQGSEA. As DNA, the CDR3 is TGCAGCGTTGAAACAGGGAGCACAGATACGCAGTATTTT. Translating it yields CSVETGSTDTQYF.

This chain uses TRBV2 with TRBJ1-5; D ambiguous. From germline, CDR1 is SNHLY and CDR2 FYNNEI. V dropped 1 base and J dropped 0 bases, with 10 bases sitting between them. CDR3 size: 16 residues. This chain's CDR3 is CASSEVGGNSNQPQHF. CDR3 nucleotide sequence: TGTGCCAGCAGTGAAGTCGGCGGAAATAGCAATCAGCCCCAGCATTTT.